The clone carrying this T cell receptor beta chain was seen repeatedly, ten times or more. V was shortened by 6 bases and J by 0 bases, with 11 bases between the two germline ends. CDR1 and CDR2 from the germline V gene are SNHLY and FYNNEI. This CDR3 comprises 15 residues. Using RNA transcripts as the source, TCR beta CDR3 regions were amplified. The HTBI primer set served for first-round RT-PCR of the TCR CDR3. TCRdb reprocessed the multiplex PCR reads with MiXCR, giving one entry per CDR3 protein. The sample yields about 460,000 distinct CDR3 sequences, about 22% seen once. These data come from a study of T cells in Graves' hyperthyroidism and ophthalmopathy.

The chain recombines TRBV2 with TRBJ2-2; D gene ambiguous. The receptor's source is a woman aged 70-85 years with Graves' ophthalmopathy. Sequenced material: blood. DNA for the CDR3: TGTGCCAGCAGAAAGCAGAACGCGAACACCGGGGAGCTGTTTTTT. This gives the protein CASRKQNANTGELFF.